The sequence of this T cell receptor beta chain was determined in a study of OX40 agonist ivuxolimab in advanced cancers. Assay: immunoSEQ multiplex PCR; the TCRdb copy retains only in-frame clones and omits some. The top ten clones hold 4.1% of a sample with tens of thousands of clones, just over 85% of them seen once. The CDR3 has 13 amino acids. Trimming cost V 3 bases and J 3 bases, with 9 bases left between them. CDR1 is SGHNT and CDR2 is YYREEE in the germline V gene (reference sequence). This clone was picked up one time. This receptor was obtained from an adult with an advanced solid tumor such as melanoma, head and neck, liver or kidney cancer. The J gene is TRBJ1-2, the V gene TRBV5-4, with D hard to call. The input for sequencing was CD4+ or CD8+ T cells sorted from blood, taken in a trial of the OX40 agonist ivuxolimab. This chain's CDR3 is CASSYDGHYGYTF. The CDR3 DNA is TGTGCCAGCAGCTACGACGGCCACTATGGCTACACCTTC.